This T cell receptor (beta chain) was observed in a study of identical twins. Via MiXCR, TCRdb re-called the 5' RACE reads, giving one row per CDR3 protein. The sample includes roughly 720,000 distinct CDR3 sequences, 15% to 20% of them seen just once. Note on this clonotype: Its antigen remains unknown.

Whole-study results and caveats: Invariant cells of the MAIT and iNKT types might have partly distorted the zero-insertion analyses.

The CDR3 is 13 amino acids. With 6 bases clipped from V and 6 bases from J, the junction kept 5 bases outside the gene matches. Looked up from germline, CDR1 is SGHRS and CDR2 is YFSETQ. The sample also formed part of further work on T cells expressing NK-cell markers.

The TCR sequence derives from a woman aged 18 to 35 in good health. Sequenced: PBMCs. V is TRBV5-1 and J is TRBJ2-1; 8 nucleotides match TRBD2. CDR3 sequence: CASTAGARNEQFF. DNA for the CDR3: TGCGCCAGCACAGCGGGGGCCCGCAATGAGCAGTTCTTC.